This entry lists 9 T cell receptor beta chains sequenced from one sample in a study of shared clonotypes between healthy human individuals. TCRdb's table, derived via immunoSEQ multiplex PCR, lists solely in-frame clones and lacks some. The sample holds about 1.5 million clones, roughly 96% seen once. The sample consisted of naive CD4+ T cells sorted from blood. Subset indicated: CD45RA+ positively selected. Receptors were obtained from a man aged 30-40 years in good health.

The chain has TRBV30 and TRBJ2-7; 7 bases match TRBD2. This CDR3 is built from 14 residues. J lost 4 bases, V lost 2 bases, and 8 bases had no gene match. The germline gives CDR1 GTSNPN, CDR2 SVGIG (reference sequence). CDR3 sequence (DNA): TGTGCCTGGAGTCAAGCGGGACTTAATTACGAGCAGTACTTC. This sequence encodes CAWSQAGLNYEQYF.

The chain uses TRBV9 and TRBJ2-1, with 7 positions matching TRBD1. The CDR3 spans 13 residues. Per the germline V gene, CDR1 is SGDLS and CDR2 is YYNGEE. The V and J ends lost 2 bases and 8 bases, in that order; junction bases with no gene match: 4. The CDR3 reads CASSVQGVHEQFF. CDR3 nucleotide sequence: TGTGCCAGCAGCGTCCAGGGGGTCCATGAGCAGTTCTTC.

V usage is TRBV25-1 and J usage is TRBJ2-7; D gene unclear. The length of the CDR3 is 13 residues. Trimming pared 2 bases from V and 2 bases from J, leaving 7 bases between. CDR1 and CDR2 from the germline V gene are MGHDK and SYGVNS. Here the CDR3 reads CASSEPAAYEQYF. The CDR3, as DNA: TGTGCCAGCAGTGAACCCGCAGCCTACGAGCAGTACTTC.

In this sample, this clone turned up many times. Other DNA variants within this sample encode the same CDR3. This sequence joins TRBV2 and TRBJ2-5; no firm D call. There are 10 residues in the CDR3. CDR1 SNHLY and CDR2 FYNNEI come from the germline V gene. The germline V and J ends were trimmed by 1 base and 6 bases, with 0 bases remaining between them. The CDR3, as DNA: TGTGCCAGCAGTGAAGAGACCCAGTACTTC. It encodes CASSEETQYF.

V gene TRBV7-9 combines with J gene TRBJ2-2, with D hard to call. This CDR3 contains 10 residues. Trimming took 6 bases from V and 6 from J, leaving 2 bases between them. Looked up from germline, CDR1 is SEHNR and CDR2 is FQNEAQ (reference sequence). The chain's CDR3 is CASRAGELFF. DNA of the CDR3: TGTGCCAGCAGGGCCGGGGAGCTGTTTTTT.

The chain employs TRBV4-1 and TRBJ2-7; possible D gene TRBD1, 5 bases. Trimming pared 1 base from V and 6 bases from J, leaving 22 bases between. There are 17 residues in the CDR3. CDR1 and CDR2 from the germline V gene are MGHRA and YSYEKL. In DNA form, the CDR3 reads TGCGCCAGCAGCCAAGCCCAGGGCGGCTTAGTTGGACGCGAGCAGTACTTC. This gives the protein CASSQAQGGLVGREQYF.

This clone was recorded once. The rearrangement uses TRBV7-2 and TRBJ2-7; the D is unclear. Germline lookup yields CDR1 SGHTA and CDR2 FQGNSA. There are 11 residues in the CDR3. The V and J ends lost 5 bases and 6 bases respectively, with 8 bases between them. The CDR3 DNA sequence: TGTGCCAGCAGCCCCTCTCTCGAGCAGTACTTC. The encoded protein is CASSPSLEQYF.

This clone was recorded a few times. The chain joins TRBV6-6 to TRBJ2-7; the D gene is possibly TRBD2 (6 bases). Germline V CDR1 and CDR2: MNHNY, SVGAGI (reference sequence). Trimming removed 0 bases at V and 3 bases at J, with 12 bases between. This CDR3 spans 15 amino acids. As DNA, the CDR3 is TGTGCCAGCAGTTACTCGGGCGGGGCCAGCTACGAGCAGTACTTC. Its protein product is CASSYSGGASYEQYF.

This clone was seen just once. DNA for the CDR3: TGTGCCAGCAGCGCCCGTTCGGGGGTTAACTATGGCTACACCTTC. Translation: CASSARSGVNYGYTF. The gene calls are TRBV9 and TRBJ1-2, with D perhaps matching TRBD1 (5 bases). There are 15 residues in the CDR3. CDR1 is SGDLS, CDR2 YYNGEE, per germline. V lost 3 bases to trimming and J lost 1 base, with 13 bases between them.